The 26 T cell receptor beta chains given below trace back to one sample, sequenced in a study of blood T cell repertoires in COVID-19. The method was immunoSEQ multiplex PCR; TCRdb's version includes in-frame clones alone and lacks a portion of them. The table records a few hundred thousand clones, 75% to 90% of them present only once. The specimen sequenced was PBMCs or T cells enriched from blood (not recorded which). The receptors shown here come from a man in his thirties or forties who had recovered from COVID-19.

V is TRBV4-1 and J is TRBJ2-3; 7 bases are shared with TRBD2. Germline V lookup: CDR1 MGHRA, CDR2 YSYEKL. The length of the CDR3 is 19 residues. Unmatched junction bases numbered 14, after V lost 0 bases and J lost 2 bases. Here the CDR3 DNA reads TGCGCCAGCAGCCAAGAAGGGTATACGGGAGGTACCTACACAGATACGCAGTATTTT. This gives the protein CASSQEGYTGGTYTDTQYF.

CDR3 protein: CASSFYGGYNEQFF. The CDR3, as DNA: TGTGCCAGCAGCTTCTACGGGGGCTACAATGAGCAGTTCTTC. The V and J genes are TRBV7-3 and TRBJ2-1; a weak D match, TRBD2 (6 bases). Trimming stripped 3 bases from V and 3 bases from J, with 9 bases between. This CDR3 is 14 amino acids long. CDR1 and CDR2 (germline): SGHTA, FQGTGA.

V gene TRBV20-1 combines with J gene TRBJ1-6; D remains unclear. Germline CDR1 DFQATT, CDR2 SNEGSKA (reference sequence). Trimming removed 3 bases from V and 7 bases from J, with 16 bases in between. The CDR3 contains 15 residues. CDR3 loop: CSASHPDTLNSPLHF. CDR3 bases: TGCAGTGCTAGTCACCCAGACACCCTCAATTCACCCCTCCACTTT.

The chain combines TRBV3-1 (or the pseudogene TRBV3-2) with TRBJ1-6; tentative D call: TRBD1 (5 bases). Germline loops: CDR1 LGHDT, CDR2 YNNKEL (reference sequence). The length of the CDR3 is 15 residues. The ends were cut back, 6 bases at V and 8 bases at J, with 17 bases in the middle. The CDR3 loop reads CASRPGLTGDSPLHF. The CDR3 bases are TGTGCCAGCAGGCCAGGACTAACAGGAGATTCACCCCTCCACTTT.

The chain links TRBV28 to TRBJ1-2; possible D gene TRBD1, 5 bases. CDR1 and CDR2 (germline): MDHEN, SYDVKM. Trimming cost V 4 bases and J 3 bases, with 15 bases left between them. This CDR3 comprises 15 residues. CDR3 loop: CASSSPTEKDYGYTF. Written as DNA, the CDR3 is TGTGCCAGCAGTTCCCCGACAGAAAAGGACTATGGCTACACCTTC.

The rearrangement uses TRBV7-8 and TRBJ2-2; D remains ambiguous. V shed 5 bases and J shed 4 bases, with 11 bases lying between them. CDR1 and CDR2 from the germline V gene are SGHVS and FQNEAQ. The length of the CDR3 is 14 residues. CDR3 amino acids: CASSPAFSTGELFF. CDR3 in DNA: TGTGCCAGCAGCCCAGCTTTTAGCACCGGGGAGCTGTTTTTT.

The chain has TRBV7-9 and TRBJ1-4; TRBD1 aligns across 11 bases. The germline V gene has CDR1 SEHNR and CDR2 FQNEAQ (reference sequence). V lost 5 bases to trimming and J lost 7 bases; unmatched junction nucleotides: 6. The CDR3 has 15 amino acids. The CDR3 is CASSIRTGGIEKLFF. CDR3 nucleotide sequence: TGTGCCAGCAGCATTCGGACAGGGGGCATTGAAAAACTGTTTTTT.

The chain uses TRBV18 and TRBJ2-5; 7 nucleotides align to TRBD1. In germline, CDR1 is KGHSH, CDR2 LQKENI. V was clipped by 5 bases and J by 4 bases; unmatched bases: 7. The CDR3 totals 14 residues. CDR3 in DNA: TGTGCCAGCTCAGCGACAGGGACCGGAGAGACCCAGTACTTC. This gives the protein CASSATGTGETQYF.

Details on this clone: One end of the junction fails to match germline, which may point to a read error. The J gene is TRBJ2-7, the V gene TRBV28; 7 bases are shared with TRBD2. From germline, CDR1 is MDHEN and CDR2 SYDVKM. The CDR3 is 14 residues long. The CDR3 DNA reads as TGTGCCTGCAGAGCGGGGAGTGGCCCCTACGAGCAGTACTTC. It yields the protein CACRAGSGPYEQYF.

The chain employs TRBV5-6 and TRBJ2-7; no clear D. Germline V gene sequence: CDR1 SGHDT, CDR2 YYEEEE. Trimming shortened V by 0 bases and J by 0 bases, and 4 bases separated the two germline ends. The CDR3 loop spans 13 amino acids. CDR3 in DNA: TGTGCCAGCAGCTTGGTCTCCTCCTACGAGCAGTACTTC. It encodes CASSLVSSYEQYF.

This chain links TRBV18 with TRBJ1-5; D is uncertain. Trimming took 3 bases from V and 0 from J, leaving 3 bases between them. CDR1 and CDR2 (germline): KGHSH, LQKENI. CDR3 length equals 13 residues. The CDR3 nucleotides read TGTGCCAGCTCACCTCATAGCAATCAGCCCCAGCATTTT. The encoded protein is CASSPHSNQPQHF.

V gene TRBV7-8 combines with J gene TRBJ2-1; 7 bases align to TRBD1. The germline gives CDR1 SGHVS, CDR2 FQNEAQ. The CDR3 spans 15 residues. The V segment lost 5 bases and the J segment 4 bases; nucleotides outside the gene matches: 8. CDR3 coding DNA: TGTGCCAGCAGCCCTCGCGACAGGGTTTACAATGAGCAGTTCTTC. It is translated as CASSPRDRVYNEQFF.

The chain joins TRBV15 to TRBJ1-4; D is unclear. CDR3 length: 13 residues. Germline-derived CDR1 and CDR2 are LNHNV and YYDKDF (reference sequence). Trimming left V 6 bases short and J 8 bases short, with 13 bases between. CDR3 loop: CATRRGGGEKLFF. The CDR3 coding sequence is TGTGCCACCAGGCGGGGTGGCGGGGAAAAACTGTTTTTT.

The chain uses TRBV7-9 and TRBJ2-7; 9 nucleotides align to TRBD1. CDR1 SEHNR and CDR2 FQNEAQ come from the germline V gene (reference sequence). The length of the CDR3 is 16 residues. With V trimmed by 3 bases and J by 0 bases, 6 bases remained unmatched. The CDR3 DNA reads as TGTGCCAGCAGCTTGAGCCGACAGGGGGGCTCCTACGAGCAGTACTTC. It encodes CASSLSRQGGSYEQYF.

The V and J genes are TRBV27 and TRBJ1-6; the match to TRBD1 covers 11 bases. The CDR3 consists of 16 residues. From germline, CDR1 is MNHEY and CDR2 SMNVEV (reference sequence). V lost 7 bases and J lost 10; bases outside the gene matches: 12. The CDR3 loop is CASTLIFGTGGSPLHF. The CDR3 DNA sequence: TGTGCCAGCACCCTTATATTCGGGACAGGGGGATCACCCCTCCACTTT.

Here the CDR3 reads CASSMYLGQGPENTEAFF. CDR3 nucleotides: TGTGCCAGTAGTATGTACCTTGGACAGGGGCCCGAGAACACTGAAGCTTTCTTT. The chain is built from TRBV19 and TRBJ1-1, with 9 bases identical to TRBD1. The germline V gene encodes CDR1 LNHDA and CDR2 SQIVND (reference sequence). V was clipped by 3 bases and J by 1 base; unmatched bases: 12. The CDR3 covers 18 residues.

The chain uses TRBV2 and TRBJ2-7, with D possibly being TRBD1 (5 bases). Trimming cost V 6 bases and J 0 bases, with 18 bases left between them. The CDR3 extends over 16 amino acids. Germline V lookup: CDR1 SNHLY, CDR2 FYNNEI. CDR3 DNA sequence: TGTGCCAGCAGCCTAAGACTGGGGCGGAGCTCCTACGAGCAGTACTTC. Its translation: CASSLRLGRSSYEQYF. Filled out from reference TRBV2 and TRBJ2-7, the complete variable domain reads EPEVTQTPSHQVTQMGQEVILRCVPISNHLYFYWYRQILGQKVEFLVSFYNNEISEKSEIFDDQFSVERPDGSNFTLKIRSTKLEDSAMYFCASSLRLGRSSYEQYFGPGTRLTVT.

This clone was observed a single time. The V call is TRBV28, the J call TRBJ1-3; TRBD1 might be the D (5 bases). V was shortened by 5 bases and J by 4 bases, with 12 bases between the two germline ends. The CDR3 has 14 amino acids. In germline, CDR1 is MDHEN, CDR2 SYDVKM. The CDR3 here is CASSLRVTGNTIYF. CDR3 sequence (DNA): TGTGCCAGCAGTCTCAGGGTTACCGGAAACACCATATATTTT.

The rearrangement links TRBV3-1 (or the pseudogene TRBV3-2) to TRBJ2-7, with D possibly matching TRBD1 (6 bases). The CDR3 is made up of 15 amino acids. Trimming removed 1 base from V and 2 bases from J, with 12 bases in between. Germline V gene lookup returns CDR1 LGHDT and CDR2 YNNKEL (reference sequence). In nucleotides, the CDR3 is TGTGCCAGCAGCCAAGTTCACAGGGACCCCTACGAGCAGTACTTC. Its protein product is CASSQVHRDPYEQYF.

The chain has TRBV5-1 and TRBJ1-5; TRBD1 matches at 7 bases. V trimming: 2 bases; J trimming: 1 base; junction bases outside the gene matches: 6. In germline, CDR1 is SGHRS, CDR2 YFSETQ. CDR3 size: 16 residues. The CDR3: CASSLNPGGSNQPQHF. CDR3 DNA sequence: TGCGCCAGCAGCTTAAACCCAGGGGGAAGCAATCAGCCCCAGCATTTT.

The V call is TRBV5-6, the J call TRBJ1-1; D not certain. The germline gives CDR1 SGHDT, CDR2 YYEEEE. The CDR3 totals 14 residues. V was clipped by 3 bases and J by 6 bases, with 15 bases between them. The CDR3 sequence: CASSSRWGVAEAFF. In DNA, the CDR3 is TGTGCCAGCAGCTCCCGGTGGGGAGTCGCTGAAGCTTTCTTT.

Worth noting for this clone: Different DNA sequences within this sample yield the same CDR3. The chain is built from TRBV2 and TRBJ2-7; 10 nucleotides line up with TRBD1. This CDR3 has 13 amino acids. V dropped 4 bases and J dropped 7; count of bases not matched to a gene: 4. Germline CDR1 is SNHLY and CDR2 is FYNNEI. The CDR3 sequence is CASSGQGAREQYF. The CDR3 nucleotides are TGTGCCAGCAGTGGACAGGGGGCACGTGAGCAGTACTTC.

CDR3 residues: CSVESAGEPQHF. The CDR3, as DNA: TGCAGCGTTGAATCCGCGGGCGAGCCCCAGCATTTT. The chain employs TRBV29-1 and TRBJ1-5, with D unresolved. The CDR3 is 12 amino acids. CDR1 SQVTM and CDR2 ANQGSEA come from the germline V gene. V was trimmed by 2 bases and J by 8 bases, leaving 10 bases between them.

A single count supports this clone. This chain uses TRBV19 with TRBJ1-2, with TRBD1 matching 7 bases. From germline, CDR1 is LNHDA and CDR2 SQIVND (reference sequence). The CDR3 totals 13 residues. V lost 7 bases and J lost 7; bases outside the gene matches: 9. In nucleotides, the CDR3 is TGTGCCAGTACCAGAGGGGGCTTGGTTGGCTACACCTTC. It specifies CASTRGGLVGYTF. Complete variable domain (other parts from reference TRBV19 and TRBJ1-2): DGGITQSPKYLFRKEGQNVTLSCEQNLNHDAMYWYRQDPGQGLRLIYYSQIVNDFQKGDIAEGYSVSREKKESFPLTVTSAQKNPTAFYLCASTRGGLVGYTFGSGTRLTVV.

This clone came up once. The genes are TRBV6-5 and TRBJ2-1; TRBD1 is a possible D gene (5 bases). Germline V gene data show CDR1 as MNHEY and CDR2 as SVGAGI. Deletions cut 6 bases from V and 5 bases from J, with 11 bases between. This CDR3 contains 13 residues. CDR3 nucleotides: TGTGCCAGCAGATCCGGACAAGACAATGAGCAGTTCTTC. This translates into CASRSGQDNEQFF.

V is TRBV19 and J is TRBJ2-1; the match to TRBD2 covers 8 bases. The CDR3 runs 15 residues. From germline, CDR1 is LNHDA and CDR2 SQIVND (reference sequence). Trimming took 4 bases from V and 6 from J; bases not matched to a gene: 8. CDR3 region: CASSNPSGWGNEQFF. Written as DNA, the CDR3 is TGTGCCAGTAGTAACCCTAGCGGGTGGGGCAATGAGCAGTTCTTC.